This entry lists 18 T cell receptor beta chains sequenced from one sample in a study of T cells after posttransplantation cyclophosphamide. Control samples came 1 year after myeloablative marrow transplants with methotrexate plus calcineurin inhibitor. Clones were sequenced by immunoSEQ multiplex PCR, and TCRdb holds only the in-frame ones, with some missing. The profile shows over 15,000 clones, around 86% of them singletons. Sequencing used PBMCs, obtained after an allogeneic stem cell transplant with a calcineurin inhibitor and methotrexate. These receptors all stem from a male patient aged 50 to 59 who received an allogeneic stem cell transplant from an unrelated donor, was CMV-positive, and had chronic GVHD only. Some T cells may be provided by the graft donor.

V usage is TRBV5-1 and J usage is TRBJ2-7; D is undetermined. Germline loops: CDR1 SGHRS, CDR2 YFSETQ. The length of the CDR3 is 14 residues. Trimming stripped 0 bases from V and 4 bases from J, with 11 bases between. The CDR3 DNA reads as TGCGCCAGCAGCTTGGAGCGTTCCACTTACGAGCAGTACTTC. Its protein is CASSLERSTYEQYF.

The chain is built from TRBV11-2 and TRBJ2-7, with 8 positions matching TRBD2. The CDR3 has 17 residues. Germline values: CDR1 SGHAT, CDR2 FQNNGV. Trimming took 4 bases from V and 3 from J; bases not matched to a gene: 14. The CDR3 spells CASSSHALAGSGYEQYF. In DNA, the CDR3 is TGTGCCAGCAGCTCCCACGCCTTAGCGGGATCAGGCTACGAGCAGTACTTC.

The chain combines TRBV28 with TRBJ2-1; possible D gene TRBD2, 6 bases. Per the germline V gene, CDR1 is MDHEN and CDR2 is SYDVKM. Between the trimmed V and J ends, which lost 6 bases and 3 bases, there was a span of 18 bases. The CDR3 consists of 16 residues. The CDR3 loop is CASRVGGPTVYNEQFF. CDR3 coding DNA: TGTGCCAGCAGAGTGGGAGGCCCTACAGTCTACAATGAGCAGTTCTTC.

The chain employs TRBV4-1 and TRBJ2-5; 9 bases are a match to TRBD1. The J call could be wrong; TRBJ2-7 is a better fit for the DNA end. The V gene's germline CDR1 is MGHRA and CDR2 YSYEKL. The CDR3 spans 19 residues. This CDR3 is CASSQPEYGVQGAGYEQYF. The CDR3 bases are TGCGCCAGCAGCCAGCCCGAATATGGGGTACAGGGGGCGGGATACGAGCAGTACTTC.

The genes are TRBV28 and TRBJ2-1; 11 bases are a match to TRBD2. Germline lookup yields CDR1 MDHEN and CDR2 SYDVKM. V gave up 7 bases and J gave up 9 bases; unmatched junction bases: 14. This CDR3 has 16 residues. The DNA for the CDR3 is TGTGCCAGCAATTCCGGGACTAGCGGCCCACCGGGTGAGCAGTTCTTC. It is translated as CASNSGTSGPPGEQFF.

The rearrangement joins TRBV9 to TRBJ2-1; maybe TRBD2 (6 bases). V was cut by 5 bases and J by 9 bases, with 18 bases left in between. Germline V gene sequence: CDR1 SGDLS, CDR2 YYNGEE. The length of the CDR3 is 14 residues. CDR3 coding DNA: TGTGCCAGCAGTCTTGGGACTGCCGTGTTTGAGCAGTTCTTC. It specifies CASSLGTAVFEQFF. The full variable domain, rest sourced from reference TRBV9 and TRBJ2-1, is DSGVTQTPKHLITATGQRVTLRCSPRSGDLSVYWYQQSLDQGLQFLIQYYNGEERAKGNILERFSAQQFPDLHSELNLSSLELGDSALYFCASSLGTAVFEQFFGPGTRLTVL.

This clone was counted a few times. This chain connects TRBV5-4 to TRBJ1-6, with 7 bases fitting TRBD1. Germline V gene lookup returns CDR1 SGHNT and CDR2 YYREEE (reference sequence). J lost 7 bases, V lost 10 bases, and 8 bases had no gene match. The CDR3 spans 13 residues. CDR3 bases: TGTGCCGCAAGAACAGGGGTGAATTCACCCCTCCACTTT. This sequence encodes CAARTGVNSPLHF.

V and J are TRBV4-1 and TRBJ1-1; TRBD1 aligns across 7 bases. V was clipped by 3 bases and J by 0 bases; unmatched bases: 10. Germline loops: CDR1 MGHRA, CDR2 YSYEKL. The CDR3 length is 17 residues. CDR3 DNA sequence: TGCGCCAGCAGCCAGGGGAGAACAGGGGCTATGAACACTGAAGCTTTCTTT. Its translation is CASSQGRTGAMNTEAFF.

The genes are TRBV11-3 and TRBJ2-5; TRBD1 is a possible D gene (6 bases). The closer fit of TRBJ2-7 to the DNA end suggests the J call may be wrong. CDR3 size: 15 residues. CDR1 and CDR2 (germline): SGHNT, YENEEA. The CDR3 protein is CASSLGGTRPYEQYF. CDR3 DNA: TGTGCCAGCAGCTTAGGGGGGACACGTCCCTACGAGCAGTACTTC.

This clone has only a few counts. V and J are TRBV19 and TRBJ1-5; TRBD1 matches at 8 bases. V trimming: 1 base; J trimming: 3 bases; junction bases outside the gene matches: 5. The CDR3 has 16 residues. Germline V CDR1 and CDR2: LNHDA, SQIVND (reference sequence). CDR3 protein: CASSIGTGRNNQPQHF. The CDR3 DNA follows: TGTGCCAGTAGTATAGGGACAGGGCGAAACAATCAGCCCCAGCATTTT.

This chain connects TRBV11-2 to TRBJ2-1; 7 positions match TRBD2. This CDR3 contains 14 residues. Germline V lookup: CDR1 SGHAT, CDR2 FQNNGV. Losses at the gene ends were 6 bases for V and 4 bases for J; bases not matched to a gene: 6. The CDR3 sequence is CASRGEGKYNEQFF. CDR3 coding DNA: TGTGCCAGCAGGGGGGAGGGGAAGTACAATGAGCAGTTCTTC.

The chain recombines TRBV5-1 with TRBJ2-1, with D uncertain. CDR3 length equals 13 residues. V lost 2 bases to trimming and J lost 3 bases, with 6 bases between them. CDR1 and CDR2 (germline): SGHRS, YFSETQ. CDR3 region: CASSFQVYNEQFF. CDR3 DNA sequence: TGCGCCAGCAGCTTCCAGGTCTACAATGAGCAGTTCTTC.

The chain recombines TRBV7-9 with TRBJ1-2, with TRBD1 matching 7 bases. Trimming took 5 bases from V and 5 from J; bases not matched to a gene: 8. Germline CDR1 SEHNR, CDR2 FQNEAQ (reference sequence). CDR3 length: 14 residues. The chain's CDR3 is CASSARTGNYGYTF. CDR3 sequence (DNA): TGTGCCAGCAGCGCCAGGACAGGAAATTATGGCTACACCTTC.

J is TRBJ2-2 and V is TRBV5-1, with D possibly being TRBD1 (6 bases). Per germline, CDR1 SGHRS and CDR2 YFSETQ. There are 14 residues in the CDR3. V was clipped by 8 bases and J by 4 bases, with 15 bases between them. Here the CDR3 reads CASYPGHSTGELFF. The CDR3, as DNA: TGCGCCAGTTACCCGGGACACAGCACCGGGGAGCTGTTTTTT.

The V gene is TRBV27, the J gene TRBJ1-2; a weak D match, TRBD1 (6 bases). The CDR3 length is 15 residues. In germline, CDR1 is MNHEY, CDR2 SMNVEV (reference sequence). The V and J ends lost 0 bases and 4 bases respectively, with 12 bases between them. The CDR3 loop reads CASSLSAGESYGYTF. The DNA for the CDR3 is TGTGCCAGCAGTTTATCGGCAGGGGAAAGCTATGGCTACACCTTC.

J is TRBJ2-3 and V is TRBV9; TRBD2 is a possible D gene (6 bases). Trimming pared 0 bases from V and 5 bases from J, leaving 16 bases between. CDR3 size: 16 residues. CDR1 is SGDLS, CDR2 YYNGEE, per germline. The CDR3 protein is CASSVVGAGSRDTQYF. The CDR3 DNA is TGTGCCAGCAGCGTAGTAGGCGCGGGGTCGCGAGATACGCAGTATTTT.

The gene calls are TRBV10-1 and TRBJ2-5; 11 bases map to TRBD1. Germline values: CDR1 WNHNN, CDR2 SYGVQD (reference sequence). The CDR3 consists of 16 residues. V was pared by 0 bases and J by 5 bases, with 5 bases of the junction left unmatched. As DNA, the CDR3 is TGCGCCAGCAGTGAGTCTGGGACAGGGGGTCAGGAGACCCAGTACTTC. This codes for CASSESGTGGQETQYF.

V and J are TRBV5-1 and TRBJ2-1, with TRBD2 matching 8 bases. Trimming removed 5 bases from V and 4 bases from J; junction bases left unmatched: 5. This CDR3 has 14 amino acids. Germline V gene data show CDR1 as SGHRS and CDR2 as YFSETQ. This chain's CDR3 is CASSSGGGYNEQFF. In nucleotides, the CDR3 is TGCGCCAGCAGTTCGGGAGGGGGTTACAATGAGCAGTTCTTC.